What follows are 26 T cell receptor beta chains derived from one specimen sequenced in a study of a mutant IDH1 vaccine in newly diagnosed glioma. Data came from immunoSEQ multiplex PCR; TCRdb stores just in-frame clones and leaves some out. Here the sample spans roughly 44,000 clones, about 86% being singletons. The time point denotes: week 35, safety follow-up. Mutant IDH1 20-mer peptide, at 300 ug, made up each vaccine dose, with topical imiquimod. What these receptors recognize is not known. The sequencing used PBMCs, collected from a glioma patient whose treatment included an IDH1 peptide vaccine. All receptors come from a woman between 35 and 50 years old with glioma. Some clones in this sample may be carry-over from other donors' samples.

This chain joins TRBV5-1 and TRBJ2-1, with 9 bases matching TRBD1. The V gene end was trimmed by 2 bases and the J gene end by 8 bases; junction bases not matched to a gene: 8. The CDR3 totals 15 residues. CDR1 and CDR2 (germline): SGHRS, YFSETQ. The CDR3 coding sequence is TGCGCCAGCAGCTTCACAGGGGGCCTGTCAGATGAGCAGTTCTTC. It is translated as CASSFTGGLSDEQFF.

This chain uses TRBV5-8 with TRBJ2-7; D remains ambiguous. CDR1 and CDR2 (germline): SGHTS, YDEGEE. V was shortened by 0 bases and J by 8 bases, with 18 bases between the two germline ends. The CDR3 totals 15 residues. The CDR3 protein is CASSLGPAERTKQYF. The CDR3 DNA follows: TGTGCCAGCAGCTTGGGTCCGGCCGAACGTACGAAGCAGTACTTC.

This sequence joins TRBV6-5 and TRBJ2-7; no definite D call. The CDR3 length is 14 residues. Germline assignment: CDR1 MNHEY and CDR2 SVGAGI. Deletions cut 0 bases from V and 3 bases from J, with 9 bases between. The chain's CDR3 is CASSYSEKHYEQYF. Here the CDR3 DNA reads TGTGCCAGCAGTTACTCCGAAAAGCACTACGAGCAGTACTTC.

The V gene is TRBV14, the J gene TRBJ2-3, with 8 bases fitting TRBD1. Per germline, CDR1 SGHDN and CDR2 FVKESK. V lost 5 bases to trimming and J lost 0 bases; unmatched junction nucleotides: 7. The CDR3 covers 16 residues. The CDR3 region is CASSKRQGKSTDTQYF. CDR3 DNA sequence: TGTGCCAGCAGCAAACGACAGGGGAAGAGCACAGATACGCAGTATTTT.

The chain's CDR3 is CASSDWAGGTDTQYF. The DNA of the CDR3 is TGTGCCAGCAGTGATTGGGCAGGGGGGACAGATACGCAGTATTTT. The chain couples TRBV6-1 to TRBJ2-3; perhaps TRBD1 as D (7 bases). This CDR3 comprises 15 residues. Trimming stripped 3 bases from V and 3 bases from J, with 13 bases between. The germline V gene encodes CDR1 MNHNS and CDR2 SASEGT.

This chain connects TRBV19 to TRBJ2-4, with a possible D match to TRBD1 (6 bases). The CDR3 is 16 residues long. Per germline, CDR1 LNHDA and CDR2 SQIVND (reference sequence). V gave up 4 bases and J gave up 0 bases, with 13 bases separating them. The CDR3 reads CASSNTQGIAKNIQYF. The DNA for the CDR3 is TGTGCCAGTAGTAACACGCAGGGGATAGCCAAAAACATTCAGTACTTC.

Only a few counts were recorded for this clone. The rearrangement joins TRBV7-2 to TRBJ2-2; weak D call: TRBD1 (6 bases). The CDR3 has 13 residues. V was trimmed by 5 bases and J by 4 bases, leaving 8 bases between them. Germline CDR1 and CDR2: SGHTA and FQGNSA. The CDR3 region has the DNA TGTGCCAGCAGCCTACAGGGCACCGGGGAGCTGTTTTTT. As protein: CASSLQGTGELFF.

The rearrangement uses TRBV18 and TRBJ2-7, with D tentatively TRBD1 (5 bases). Germline loops: CDR1 KGHSH, CDR2 LQKENI. V was shortened by 0 bases and J by 2 bases, with 11 bases between the two germline ends. The CDR3 has 15 amino acids. CDR3 amino acids: CASSPPEQAPYEQYF. CDR3 coding DNA: TGTGCCAGCTCACCACCCGAACAGGCTCCCTACGAGCAGTACTTC.

This clone appeared a few times. This chain joins TRBV7-2 and TRBJ2-7; D is undetermined. V lost 2 bases and J lost 4, with 12 bases in between. Germline assignment: CDR1 SGHTA and CDR2 FQGNSA. The CDR3 totals 14 residues. The CDR3 nucleotides read TGTGCCAGCAGCTTACTAAGTAAATCTTACGAGCAGTACTTC. It encodes CASSLLSKSYEQYF.

The CDR3 loop reads CASSRGQGWDNQPQHF. The CDR3 DNA follows: TGTGCCAGCAGTCGAGGACAGGGCTGGGACAATCAGCCCCAGCATTTT. This chain links TRBV7-2 with TRBJ1-5, with 8 positions matching TRBD1. The CDR3 has 16 residues. Looked up from germline, CDR1 is SGHTA and CDR2 is FQGNSA. Unmatched junction bases numbered 10, after V lost 6 bases and J lost 3 bases.

In this sample, this clone turned up once. The J gene is TRBJ2-2, the V gene TRBV5-8; D is perhaps TRBD2 (5 bases). From germline, CDR1 is SGHTS and CDR2 YDEGEE. The CDR3 runs 18 residues. V was clipped by 4 bases and J by 1 base, with 20 bases between them. The CDR3 reads CASSPRQAAFGNTGELFF. CDR3 bases: TGTGCCAGCAGCCCTAGACAAGCGGCCTTCGGGAACACCGGGGAGCTGTTTTTT.

As to this clone: The same CDR3 is also encoded by other DNA sequences in this sample. J is TRBJ2-7 and V is TRBV7-2; D remains unclear. From germline, CDR1 is SGHTA and CDR2 FQGNSA. V lost 2 bases to trimming and J lost 3 bases, with 8 bases between them. This CDR3 has 13 amino acids. The CDR3 sequence is CASSLNDGYEQYF. The CDR3 region has the DNA TGTGCCAGCAGCTTAAATGATGGCTACGAGCAGTACTTC.

The chain is built from TRBV9 and TRBJ2-1, with 7 bases aligning to TRBD2. The CDR3 contains 19 residues. The junction had 12 bases not matched to a gene; V was cut back by 0 bases and J by 0 bases. Germline values: CDR1 SGDLS, CDR2 YYNGEE. CDR3: CASSVVVGGSGSSYNEQFF. The CDR3 DNA is TGTGCCAGCAGCGTAGTAGTGGGGGGGAGCGGAAGCTCCTACAATGAGCAGTTCTTC. The full variable domain, in which reference TRBV9 and TRBJ2-1 provide the parts outside the CDR3, is DSGVTQTPKHLITATGQRVTLRCSPRSGDLSVYWYQQSLDQGLQFLIQYYNGEERAKGNILERFSAQQFPDLHSELNLSSLELGDSALYFCASSVVVGGSGSSYNEQFFGPGTRLTVL.

The V and J genes are TRBV7-9 and TRBJ1-2; weak D call: TRBD1 (6 bases). Trimming stripped 0 bases from V and 8 bases from J, with 19 bases between. There are 16 residues in the CDR3. CDR1 is SEHNR, CDR2 FQNEAQ, per germline (reference sequence). The CDR3, as DNA: TGTGCCAGCAGCTTAGCTTTTAGGGAGGACAGTAAGGGCTACACCTTC. Encoded protein: CASSLAFREDSKGYTF.

This clone was picked up one time. The chain links TRBV7-3 to TRBJ1-2; the D is unclear. The CDR3 covers 14 residues. Germline CDR1 and CDR2: SGHTA and FQGTGA. Trimming took 0 bases from V and 6 from J, leaving 11 bases between them. The CDR3 protein is CASSLTGRADGYTF. Here the CDR3 DNA reads TGTGCCAGCAGCTTAACCGGTAGGGCAGATGGCTACACCTTC.

This clone was picked up a small number of times. The V gene is TRBV7-9, the J gene TRBJ2-7; 7 bases line up with TRBD1. V lost 7 bases, J lost 3 bases, and 15 bases stayed unmatched. From germline, CDR1 is SEHNR and CDR2 FQNEAQ (reference sequence). The CDR3 spans 16 residues. The CDR3 DNA reads as TGTGCCAGCAACATACTGGACGGGACAGCTAACTACGAGCAGTACTTC. This translates into CASNILDGTANYEQYF.

The rearrangement joins TRBV7-3 to TRBJ1-1, with D uncertain. Between the trimmed V and J ends, which lost 0 bases and 5 bases, there was a span of 13 bases. Germline CDR1 and CDR2: SGHTA and FQGTGA. The CDR3 extends over 15 amino acids. Here the CDR3 DNA reads TGTGCCAGCAGCTTAACGGGAGGAGAAAATACTGAAGCTTTCTTT. It is translated as CASSLTGGENTEAFF.

The rearrangement links TRBV19 to TRBJ1-2; D might be TRBD1 (5 bases). V gave up 1 base and J gave up 3 bases, with 9 bases separating them. The CDR3 length is 14 residues. Germline CDR1 is LNHDA and CDR2 is SQIVND (reference sequence). In DNA, the CDR3 is TGTGCCAGTAGTATAGGGGGCGCGGACTATGGCTACACCTTC. This translates into CASSIGGADYGYTF.

The V call is TRBV21-1, the J call TRBJ2-2; the D call of TRBD1 is as the table states it, not checked on the DNA. TRBV21-1 is annotated as a pseudogene. This CDR3 has 13 amino acids. The CDR3 DNA reads as TGTGCCAGCAGCGTACACGACACCGGGGAGCTGTTTTTT. It yields the protein CASSVHDTGELFF.

The V gene is TRBV4-2, the J gene TRBJ2-7; 12 nucleotides line up with TRBD2. Unmatched junction bases numbered 8, after V lost 1 base and J lost 4 bases. Germline lookup yields CDR1 LGHNA and CDR2 YNFKEQ. This CDR3 region has 17 residues. In DNA form, the CDR3 reads TGTGCCAGCAGCCAAGCGACTAGCGGGGGAGGCTTTTACGAGCAGTACTTC. Translated, it gives CASSQATSGGGFYEQYF.

The chain carries TRBV11-3 and TRBJ2-3; 7 bases match TRBD1. Per germline, CDR1 SGHNT and CDR2 YENEEA. The CDR3 extends over 14 amino acids. The V and J ends lost 5 bases and 5 bases, in that order; junction bases with no gene match: 7. The CDR3 DNA reads as TGTGCCAGCAGCCAGGGGGATCCGGAAGATACGCAGTATTTT. Its protein is CASSQGDPEDTQYF.

This clone has just one count. The V gene is TRBV11-2, the J gene TRBJ2-7; D ambiguous. The CDR3 contains 11 residues. V was cut by 4 bases and J by 2 bases, with 3 bases left in between. Germline CDR1 and CDR2: SGHAT and FQNNGV. The CDR3 region has the DNA TGTGCCAGCAGCTCCCCCTACGAGCAGTACTTC. Its translation: CASSSPYEQYF.

This chain joins TRBV6-6 and TRBJ2-2; D uncertain. The germline CDR1 and CDR2 sequences are MNHNY and SVGAGI (reference sequence). There are 11 residues in the CDR3. The ends were cut back, 3 bases at V and 7 bases at J, with 3 bases in the middle. The CDR3 DNA reads TGTGCCAGCAGTTATGACGGGGAGCTGTTTTTT. Translated, it gives CASSYDGELFF.

This rearrangement joins TRBV5-6 to TRBJ1-4, with D possibly matching TRBD1 (5 bases). Deletions cut 1 base from V and 5 bases from J, with 12 bases between. This CDR3 contains 15 residues. Germline assignment: CDR1 SGHDT and CDR2 YYEEEE. The CDR3 bases are TGTGCCAGCAGCTTGATCGAGACAGCCAATGAAAAACTGTTTTTT. Translating gives CASSLIETANEKLFF.

The rearrangement joins TRBV28 to TRBJ1-1; maybe TRBD1 (5 bases). Germline V gives CDR1 MDHEN, CDR2 SYDVKM. CDR3 length: 17 amino acids. V gave up 5 bases and J gave up 1 base, with 20 bases separating them. CDR3 loop: CASSTYYTGPSNTEAFF. The DNA of the CDR3 is TGTGCCAGCAGTACGTACTACACGGGACCGTCGAACACTGAAGCTTTCTTT.

The CDR3 region has the DNA TGTGCCAGTAGTAGCAGGGAAGGAGGCTACACCTTC. Protein sequence: CASSSREGGYTF. V and J are TRBV19 and TRBJ1-2, with D possibly matching TRBD1 (5 bases). Germline CDR1 LNHDA, CDR2 SQIVND (reference sequence). V lost 4 bases, J lost 8 bases, and 11 bases lay in between. This CDR3 contains 12 residues.